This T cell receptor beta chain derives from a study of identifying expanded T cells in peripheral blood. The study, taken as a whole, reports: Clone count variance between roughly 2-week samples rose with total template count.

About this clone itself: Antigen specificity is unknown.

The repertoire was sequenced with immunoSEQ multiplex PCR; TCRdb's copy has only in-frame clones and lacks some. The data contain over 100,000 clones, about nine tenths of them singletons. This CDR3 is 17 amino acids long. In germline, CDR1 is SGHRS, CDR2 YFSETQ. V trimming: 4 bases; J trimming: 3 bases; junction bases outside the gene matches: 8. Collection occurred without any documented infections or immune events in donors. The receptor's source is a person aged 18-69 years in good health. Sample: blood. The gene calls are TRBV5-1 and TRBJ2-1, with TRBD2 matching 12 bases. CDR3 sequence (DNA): TGCGCCAGCAGCGGAGGGACTAGCGGGCCTCTCTACAATGAGCAGTTCTTC. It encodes CASSGGTSGPLYNEQFF.